These T cell receptor beta chains were read from a single sample in a study of blood T cells in healthy people across ages. TCRdb reanalysed the 5' RACE reads using MiXCR and keeps one entry per CDR3 protein. The sample shows approximately 600,000 distinct CDR3 sequences, 58% of them seen only once. The sequenced material came from blood. The origin of the receptors is a man aged 55 to 70 in good health. Both conserved end residues are part of each CDR3. Each record gives: CDR3 length, V gene, clone size, J gene, D gene, CDR3 protein, CDR3 DNA. The D gene is left open where the match is weak. A row's size may be missing; if present it is once, few, many or a size class.

cdr3_length: 14
v_call: TRBV7-9
clone_size: -
j_call: TRBJ1-5
d_call: TRBD1
cdr3_aa: CASLGRGHNQPQHF
cdr3_nt: TGTGCCAGCCTAGGAAGGGGGCACAATCAGCCCCAGCATTTT

cdr3_length: 15
v_call: TRBV5-1
clone_size: many
j_call: TRBJ2-7
d_call: -
cdr3_aa: CASRPGSLDSYEQYF
cdr3_nt: TGCGCCAGCAGACCGGGGTCCCTTGACTCTTACGAGCAGTACTTC

cdr3_length: 14
v_call: TRBV6-2/TRBV6-3
clone_size: -
j_call: TRBJ2-7
d_call: -
cdr3_aa: CASPSRTATYEQYF
cdr3_nt: TGTGCCAGTCCATCCCGGACAGCAACCTACGAGCAGTACTTC

cdr3_length: 13
v_call: TRBV3-1
clone_size: -
j_call: TRBJ2-5
d_call: -
cdr3_aa: CASIPTVGETQYF
cdr3_nt: TGTGCCAGCATCCCGACAGTAGGAGAGACCCAGTACTTC

cdr3_length: 14
v_call: TRBV9
clone_size: once
j_call: TRBJ2-7
d_call: -
cdr3_aa: CASSVGPAAHEQYF
cdr3_nt: TGTGCCAGCAGCGTAGGCCCGGCGGCCCACGAGCAGTACTTC

cdr3_length: 14
v_call: TRBV28
clone_size: once
j_call: TRBJ2-7
d_call: -
cdr3_aa: CASSQSGGGDEQYF
cdr3_nt: TGTGCCAGCAGTCAGTCAGGGGGGGGCGACGAGCAGTACTTC

cdr3_length: 14
v_call: TRBV5-1
clone_size: -
j_call: TRBJ2-5
d_call: -
cdr3_aa: CASSLQGNQETQYF
cdr3_nt: TGCGCCAGCAGCTTACAGGGTAACCAAGAGACCCAGTACTTC

cdr3_length: 14
v_call: TRBV5-1
clone_size: -
j_call: TRBJ1-2
d_call: -
cdr3_aa: CASSLEGENYGYTF
cdr3_nt: TGCGCCAGCAGCTTGGAGGGAGAGAACTATGGCTACACCTTC

cdr3_length: 17
v_call: TRBV20-1
clone_size: -
j_call: TRBJ1-6
d_call: -
cdr3_aa: CSAPLPGYGSYNSPLHF
cdr3_nt: TGCAGTGCTCCGTTACCAGGGTACGGGTCCTATAATTCACCCCTCCACTTT

cdr3_length: 12
v_call: TRBV6-2/TRBV6-3
clone_size: -
j_call: TRBJ2-1
d_call: -
cdr3_aa: CASGHTAVEQFF
cdr3_nt: TGTGCCAGCGGCCATACCGCGGTTGAGCAGTTCTTC

cdr3_length: 11
v_call: TRBV6-5
clone_size: -
j_call: TRBJ1-2
d_call: -
cdr3_aa: CASVDPGGYTF
cdr3_nt: TGTGCCAGCGTAGACCCCGGGGGCTACACCTTC

cdr3_length: 13
v_call: TRBV14
clone_size: -
j_call: TRBJ2-1
d_call: -
cdr3_aa: CASSPYSAMEQFF
cdr3_nt: TGTGCCAGCAGCCCCTACTCCGCAATGGAGCAGTTCTTC

cdr3_length: 15
v_call: TRBV2
clone_size: once
j_call: TRBJ1-1
d_call: -
cdr3_aa: CASSEEGVEVSEAFF
cdr3_nt: TGTGCCAGCAGTGAAGAGGGGGTGGAAGTTTCTGAAGCTTTCTTT

cdr3_length: 16
v_call: TRBV5-1
clone_size: few
j_call: TRBJ2-1
d_call: -
cdr3_aa: CASSFLQQSSYNEQFF
cdr3_nt: TGCGCCAGCAGCTTTTTACAGCAATCCTCCTACAATGAGCAGTTCTTC

cdr3_length: 16
v_call: TRBV20-1
clone_size: few
j_call: TRBJ2-3
d_call: -
cdr3_aa: CSASAVPAGVGDTQYF
cdr3_nt: -

cdr3_length: 15
v_call: TRBV20-1
clone_size: -
j_call: TRBJ2-3
d_call: TRBD1
cdr3_aa: CSAVDRGSSTDTQYF
cdr3_nt: TGCAGTGCTGTGGACAGGGGCTCAAGCACAGATACGCAGTATTTT

cdr3_length: 13
v_call: TRBV7-9
clone_size: -
j_call: TRBJ2-3
d_call: -
cdr3_aa: CASSAEPRDTQYF
cdr3_nt: TGTGCCAGCAGCGCCGAGCCTAGAGATACGCAGTATTTT

cdr3_length: 13
v_call: TRBV20-1
clone_size: -
j_call: TRBJ2-1
d_call: -
cdr3_aa: CSARTPRDTGQFF
cdr3_nt: TGCAGTGCTAGAACTCCTCGGGACACCGGACAGTTCTTC

cdr3_length: 13
v_call: TRBV29-1
clone_size: few
j_call: TRBJ2-7
d_call: TRBD1
cdr3_aa: CSTEGTGVDEQYF
cdr3_nt: TGCAGCACCGAGGGGACAGGGGTTGACGAGCAGTACTTC

cdr3_length: 13
v_call: TRBV2
clone_size: -
j_call: TRBJ2-4
d_call: -
cdr3_aa: CASSKGNPEEQYF
cdr3_nt: TGTGCCAGCAGTAAAGGGAACCCGGAGGAGCAGTACTTC

cdr3_length: 15
v_call: TRBV5-1
clone_size: -
j_call: TRBJ2-3
d_call: -
cdr3_aa: CASSKSRSVTDTQYF
cdr3_nt: TGCGCCAGCAGCAAGTCTAGATCAGTCACAGATACGCAGTATTTT

cdr3_length: 19
v_call: TRBV3-1
clone_size: -
j_call: TRBJ2-1
d_call: TRBD1
cdr3_aa: CASSQGWWSRDRGDNEQFF
cdr3_nt: TGTGCCAGCAGCCAAGGGTGGTGGAGCCGGGACAGGGGGGACAATGAGCAGTTCTTC

cdr3_length: 20
v_call: TRBV3-1
clone_size: -
j_call: TRBJ2-5
d_call: -
cdr3_aa: CASSQDHRLRAAPPQETQYF
cdr3_nt: TGTGCCAGCAGCCAAGATCACAGACTCCGGGCCGCACCCCCACAAGAGACCCAGTACTTC